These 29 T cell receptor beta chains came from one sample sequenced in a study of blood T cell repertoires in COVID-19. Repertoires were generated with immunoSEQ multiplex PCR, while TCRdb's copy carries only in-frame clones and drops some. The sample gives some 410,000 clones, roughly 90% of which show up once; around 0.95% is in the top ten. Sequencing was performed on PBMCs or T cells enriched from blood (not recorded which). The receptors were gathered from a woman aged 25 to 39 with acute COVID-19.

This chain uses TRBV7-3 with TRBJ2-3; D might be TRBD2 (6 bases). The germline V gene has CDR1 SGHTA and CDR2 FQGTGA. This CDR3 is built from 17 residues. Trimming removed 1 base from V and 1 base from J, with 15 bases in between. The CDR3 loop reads CASSLSAGGSRTDTQYF. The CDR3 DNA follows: TGTGCCAGCAGCTTAAGCGCCGGGGGTTCCCGCACAGATACGCAGTATTTT.

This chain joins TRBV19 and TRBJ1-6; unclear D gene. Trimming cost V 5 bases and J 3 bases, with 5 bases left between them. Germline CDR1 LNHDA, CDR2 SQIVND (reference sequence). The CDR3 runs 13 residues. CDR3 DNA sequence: TGTGCCAGTAGTGAGGGCTATAATTCACCCCTCCACTTT. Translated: CASSEGYNSPLHF.

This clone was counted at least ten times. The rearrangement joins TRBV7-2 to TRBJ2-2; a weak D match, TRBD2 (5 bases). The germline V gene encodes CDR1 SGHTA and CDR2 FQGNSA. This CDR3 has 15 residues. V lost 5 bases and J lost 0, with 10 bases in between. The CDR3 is CASSVSGANTGELFF. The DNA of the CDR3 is TGTGCCAGCAGCGTATCCGGGGCGAACACCGGGGAGCTGTTTTTT.

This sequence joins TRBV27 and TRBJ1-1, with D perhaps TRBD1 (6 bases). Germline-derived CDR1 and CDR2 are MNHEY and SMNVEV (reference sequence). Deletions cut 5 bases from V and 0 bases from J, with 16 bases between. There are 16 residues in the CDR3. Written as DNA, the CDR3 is TGTGCCAGCAGTCTAACGCCACAGGGTATGAACACTGAAGCTTTCTTT. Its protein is CASSLTPQGMNTEAFF.

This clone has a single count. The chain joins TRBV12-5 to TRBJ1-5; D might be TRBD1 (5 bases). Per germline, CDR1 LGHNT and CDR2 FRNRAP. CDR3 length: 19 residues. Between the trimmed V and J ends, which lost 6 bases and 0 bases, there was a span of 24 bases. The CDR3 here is CASGPAGTEGLYSNQPQHF. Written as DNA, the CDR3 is TGTGCTAGTGGCCCCGCTGGGACCGAGGGACTTTATAGCAATCAGCCCCAGCATTTT.

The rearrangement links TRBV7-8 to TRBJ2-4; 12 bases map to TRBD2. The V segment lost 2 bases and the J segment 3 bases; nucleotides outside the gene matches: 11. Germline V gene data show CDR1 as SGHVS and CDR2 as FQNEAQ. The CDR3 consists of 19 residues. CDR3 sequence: CASSLKARTSGDYKNIQYF. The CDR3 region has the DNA TGTGCCAGCAGCTTAAAGGCCCGGACTAGCGGGGATTACAAAAACATTCAGTACTTC. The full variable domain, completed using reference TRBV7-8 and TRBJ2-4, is GAGVSQSPRYKVAKRGQDVALRCDPISGHVSLFWYQQALGQGPEFLTYFQNEAQLDKSGLPSDRFFAERPEGSVSTLKIQRTQQEDSAVYLCASSLKARTSGDYKNIQYFGAGTRLSVL.

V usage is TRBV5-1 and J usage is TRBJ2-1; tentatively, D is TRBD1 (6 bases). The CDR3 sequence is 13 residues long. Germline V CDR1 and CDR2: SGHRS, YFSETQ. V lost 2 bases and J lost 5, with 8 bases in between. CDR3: CASSFGTNNEQFF. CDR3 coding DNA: TGCGCCAGCAGCTTTGGGACAAACAATGAGCAGTTCTTC.

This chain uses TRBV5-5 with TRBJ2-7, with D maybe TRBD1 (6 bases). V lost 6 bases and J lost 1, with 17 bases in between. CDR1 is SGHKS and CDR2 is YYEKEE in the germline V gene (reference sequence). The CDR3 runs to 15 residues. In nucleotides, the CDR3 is TGTGCCAGCACCCGAGAGTACAGGGCTTCCTACGAGCAGTACTTC. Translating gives CASTREYRASYEQYF. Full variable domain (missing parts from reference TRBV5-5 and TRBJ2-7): DAGVTQSPTHLIKTRGQQVTLRCSPISGHKSVSWYQQVLGQGPQFIFQYYEKEERGRGNFPDRFSARQFPNYSSELNVNALLLGDSALYLCASTREYRASYEQYFGPGTRLTVT.

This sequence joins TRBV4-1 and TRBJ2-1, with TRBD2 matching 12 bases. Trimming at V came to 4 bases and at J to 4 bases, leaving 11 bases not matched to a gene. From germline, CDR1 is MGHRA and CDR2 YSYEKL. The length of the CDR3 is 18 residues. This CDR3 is CASSRETTSGGPYNEQFF. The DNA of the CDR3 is TGCGCCAGCAGCCGAGAAACGACTAGCGGGGGACCTTACAATGAGCAGTTCTTC.

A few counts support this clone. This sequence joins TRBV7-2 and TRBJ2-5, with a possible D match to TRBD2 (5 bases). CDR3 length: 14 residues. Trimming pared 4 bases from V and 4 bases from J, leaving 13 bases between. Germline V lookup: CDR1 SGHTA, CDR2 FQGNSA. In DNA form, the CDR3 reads TGTGCCAGCAGCTCGGGGTCAACCTCAGAGACCCAGTACTTC. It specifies CASSSGSTSETQYF.

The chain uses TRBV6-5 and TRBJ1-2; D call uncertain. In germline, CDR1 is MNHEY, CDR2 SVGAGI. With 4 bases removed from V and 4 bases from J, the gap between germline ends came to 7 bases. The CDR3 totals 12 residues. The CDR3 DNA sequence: TGTGCCAGCAGTTCCAACAGCTATGGCTACACCTTC. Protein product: CASSSNSYGYTF.

The DNA for the CDR3 is TGCGCCAGCAGGCCGGGAGGAACAGCTGAAGCTTTCTTT. Translating gives CASRPGGTAEAFF. The V call is TRBV5-1, the J call TRBJ1-1; D unclear. CDR1 is SGHRS and CDR2 is YFSETQ in the germline V gene. V lost 5 bases to trimming and J lost 6 bases, with 14 bases between them. The CDR3 runs to 13 residues.

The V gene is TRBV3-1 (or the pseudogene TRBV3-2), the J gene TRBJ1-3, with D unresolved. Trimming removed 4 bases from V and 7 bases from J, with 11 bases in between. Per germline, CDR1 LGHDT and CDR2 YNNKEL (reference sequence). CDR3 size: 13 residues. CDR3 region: CASSPDSANTIYF. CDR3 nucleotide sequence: TGTGCCAGCAGCCCCGATAGTGCTAACACCATATATTTT.

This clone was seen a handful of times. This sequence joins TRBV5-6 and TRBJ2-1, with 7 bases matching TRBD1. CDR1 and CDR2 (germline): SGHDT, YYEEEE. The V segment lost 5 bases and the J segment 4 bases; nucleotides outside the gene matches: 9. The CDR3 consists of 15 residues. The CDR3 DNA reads TGTGCCAGCAGTTCAAGGGACAGCATATACAATGAGCAGTTCTTC. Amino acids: CASSSRDSIYNEQFF.

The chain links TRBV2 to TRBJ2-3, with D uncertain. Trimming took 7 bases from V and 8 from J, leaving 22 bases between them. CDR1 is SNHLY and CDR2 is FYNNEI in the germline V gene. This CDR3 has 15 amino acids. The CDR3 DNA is TGTGCCAGCACCGTGGAGTCCCCTCACACTGGTACGCAGTATTTT. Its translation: CASTVESPHTGTQYF.

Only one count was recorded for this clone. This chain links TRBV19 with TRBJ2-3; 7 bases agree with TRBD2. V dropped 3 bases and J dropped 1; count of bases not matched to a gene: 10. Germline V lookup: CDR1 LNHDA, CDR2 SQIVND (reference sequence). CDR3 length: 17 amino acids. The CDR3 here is CASSIPKESGGTDTQYF. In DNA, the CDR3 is TGTGCCAGTAGTATCCCCAAGGAGAGCGGGGGCACAGATACGCAGTATTTT.

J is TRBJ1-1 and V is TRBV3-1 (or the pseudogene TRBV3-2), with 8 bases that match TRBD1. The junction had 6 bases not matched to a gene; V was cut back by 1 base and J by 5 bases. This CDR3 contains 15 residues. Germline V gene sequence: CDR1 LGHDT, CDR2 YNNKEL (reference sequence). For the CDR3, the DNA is TGTGCCAGCAGCCAAGCGCTTCAGGGGGCGACTGAAGCTTTCTTT. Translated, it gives CASSQALQGATEAFF.

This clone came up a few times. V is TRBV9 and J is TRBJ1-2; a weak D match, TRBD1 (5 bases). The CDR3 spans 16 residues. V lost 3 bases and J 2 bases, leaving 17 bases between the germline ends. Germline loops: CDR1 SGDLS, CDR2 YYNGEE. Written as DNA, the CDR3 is TGTGCCAGCAGCGCTAGGGGAGGGCCGGGCAACTATGGCTACACCTTC. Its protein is CASSARGGPGNYGYTF.

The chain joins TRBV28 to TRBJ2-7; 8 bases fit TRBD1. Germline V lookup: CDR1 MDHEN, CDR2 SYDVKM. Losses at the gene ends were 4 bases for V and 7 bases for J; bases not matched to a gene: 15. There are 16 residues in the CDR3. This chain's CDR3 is CASSSPGQGALGEQYF. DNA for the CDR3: TGTGCCAGCAGTTCCCCCGGGCAGGGGGCTTTGGGAGAGCAGTACTTC. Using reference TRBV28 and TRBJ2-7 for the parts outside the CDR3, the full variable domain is DVKVTQSSRYLVKRTGEKVFLECVQDMDHENMFWYRQDPGLGLRLIYFSYDVKMKEKGDIPEGYSVSREKKERFSLILESASTNQTSMYLCASSSPGQGALGEQYFGPGTRLTVT.

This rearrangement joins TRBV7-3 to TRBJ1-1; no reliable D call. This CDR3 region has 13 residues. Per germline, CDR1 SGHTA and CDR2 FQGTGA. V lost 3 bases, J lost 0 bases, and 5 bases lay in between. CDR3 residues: CASSFGLNTEAFF. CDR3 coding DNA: TGTGCCAGCAGCTTTGGCTTGAACACTGAAGCTTTCTTT. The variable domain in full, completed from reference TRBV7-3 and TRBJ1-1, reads GAGVSQTPSNKVTEKGKYVELRCDPISGHTALYWYRQSLGQGPEFLIYFQGTGAADDSGLPNDRFFAVRPEGSVSTLKIQRTERGDSAVYLCASSFGLNTEAFFGQGTRLTVV.

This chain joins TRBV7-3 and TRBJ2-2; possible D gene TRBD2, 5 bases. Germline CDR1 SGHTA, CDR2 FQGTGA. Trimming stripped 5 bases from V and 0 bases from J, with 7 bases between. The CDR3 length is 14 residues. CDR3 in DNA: TGTGCCAGCAGCCGGGGAGCGAACACCGGGGAGCTGTTTTTT. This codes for CASSRGANTGELFF. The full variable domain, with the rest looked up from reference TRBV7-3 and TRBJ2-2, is GAGVSQTPSNKVTEKGKYVELRCDPISGHTALYWYRQSLGQGPEFLIYFQGTGAADDSGLPNDRFFAVRPEGSVSTLKIQRTERGDSAVYLCASSRGANTGELFFGEGSRLTVL.

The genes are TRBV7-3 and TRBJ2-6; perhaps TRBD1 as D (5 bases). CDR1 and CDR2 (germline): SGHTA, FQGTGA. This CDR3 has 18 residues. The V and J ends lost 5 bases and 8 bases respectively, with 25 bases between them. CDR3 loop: CASSLPDQPGIETNVLTF. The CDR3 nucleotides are TGTGCCAGCAGCCTACCGGACCAACCAGGGATTGAAACCAACGTCCTGACTTTC.

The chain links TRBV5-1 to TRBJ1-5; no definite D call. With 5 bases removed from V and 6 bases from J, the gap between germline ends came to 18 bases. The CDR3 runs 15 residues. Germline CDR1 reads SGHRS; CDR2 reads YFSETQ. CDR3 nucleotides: TGCGCCAGCAGACCACGTCCGGGAGGAGGTCAGCCCCAGCATTTT. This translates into CASRPRPGGGQPQHF. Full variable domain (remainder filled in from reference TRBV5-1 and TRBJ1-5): KAGVTQTPRYLIKTRGQQVTLSCSPISGHRSVSWYQQTPGQGLQFLFEYFSETQRNKGNFPGRFSGRQFSNSRSEMNVSTLELGDSALYLCASRPRPGGGQPQHFGDGTRLSIL.

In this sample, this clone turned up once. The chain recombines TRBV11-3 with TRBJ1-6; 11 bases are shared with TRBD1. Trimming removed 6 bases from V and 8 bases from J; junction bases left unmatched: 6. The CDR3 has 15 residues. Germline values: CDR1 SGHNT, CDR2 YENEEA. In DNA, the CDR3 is TGTGCCAGCAGTCGGGACAGGGGGAAAGATTCACCCCTCCACTTT. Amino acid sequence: CASSRDRGKDSPLHF.

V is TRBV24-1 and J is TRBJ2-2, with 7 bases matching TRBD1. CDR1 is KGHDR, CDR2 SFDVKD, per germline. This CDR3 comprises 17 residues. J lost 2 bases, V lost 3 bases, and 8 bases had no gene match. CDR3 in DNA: TGTGCCACCAGTGATCAGACGACAGGGAAAAACACCGGGGAGCTGTTTTTT. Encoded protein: CATSDQTTGKNTGELFF.

The CDR3 loop is CASSIEVSRGTDTQYF. The CDR3 DNA follows: TGTGCCAGTAGTATAGAAGTTTCCAGGGGCACAGATACGCAGTATTTT. The chain joins TRBV19 to TRBJ2-3, with D possibly TRBD1 on 5 matching bases. The CDR3 has 16 amino acids. The germline V gene encodes CDR1 LNHDA and CDR2 SQIVND (reference sequence). V was cut by 0 bases and J by 1 base, with 11 bases left in between.

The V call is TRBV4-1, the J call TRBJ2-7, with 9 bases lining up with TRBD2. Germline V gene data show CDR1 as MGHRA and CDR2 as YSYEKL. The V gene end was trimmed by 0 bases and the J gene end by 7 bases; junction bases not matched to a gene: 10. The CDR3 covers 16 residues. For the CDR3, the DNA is TGCGCCAGCAGCCAAGATTGGCCAGCGGGGGGTCGGGAGCAGTACTTC. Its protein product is CASSQDWPAGGREQYF.

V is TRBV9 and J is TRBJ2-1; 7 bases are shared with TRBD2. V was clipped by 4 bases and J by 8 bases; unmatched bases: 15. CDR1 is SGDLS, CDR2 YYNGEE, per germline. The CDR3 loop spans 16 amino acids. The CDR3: CASSPGRRGKEDEQFF. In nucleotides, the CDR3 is TGTGCCAGCAGCCCCGGTCGGCGGGGGAAGGAGGATGAGCAGTTCTTC.

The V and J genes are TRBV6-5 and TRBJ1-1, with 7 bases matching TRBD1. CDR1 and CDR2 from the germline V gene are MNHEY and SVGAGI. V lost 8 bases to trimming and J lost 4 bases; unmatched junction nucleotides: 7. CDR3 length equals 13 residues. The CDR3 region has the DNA TGTGCCAGCGTAACTCCAGGGGGCACTGAAGCTTTCTTT. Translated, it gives CASVTPGGTEAFF.